One and the same sample provided the 26 T cell receptor beta chains below, sequenced in a study of blood T cell repertoires in COVID-19. Only in-frame clones appear in the TCRdb table, and some are missing; sequencing was by immunoSEQ multiplex PCR. The profile shows approximately 160,000 clones, over 80% of them singletons. The sequenced sample consisted of PBMCs or T cells enriched from blood (not recorded which). All receptors come from a woman aged 45-65 years who had recovered from COVID-19.

The rearrangement links TRBV12-5 to TRBJ2-3; 9 nucleotides line up with TRBD1. The CDR3 is made up of 15 amino acids. Trimming took 5 bases from V and 5 from J; bases not matched to a gene: 8. Germline V gives CDR1 LGHNT, CDR2 FRNRAP. The CDR3 region is CASGRWDREKDTQYF. CDR3 DNA sequence: TGTGCTAGTGGTCGTTGGGACAGGGAAAAAGATACGCAGTATTTT.

The chain combines TRBV9 with TRBJ1-2, with 8 bases identical to TRBD1. V lost 0 bases to trimming and J lost 1 base; unmatched junction nucleotides: 5. Germline V gene sequence: CDR1 SGDLS, CDR2 YYNGEE. This CDR3 spans 16 amino acids. The CDR3 here is CASSVGPGTGNYGYTF. CDR3 nucleotides: TGTGCCAGCAGCGTAGGTCCCGGGACAGGTAACTATGGCTACACCTTC.

This sequence joins TRBV19 and TRBJ1-2; 10 positions match TRBD1. V dropped 2 bases and J dropped 6; count of bases not matched to a gene: 6. Per the germline V gene, CDR1 is LNHDA and CDR2 is SQIVND (reference sequence). This CDR3 has 15 amino acids. CDR3 protein: CASSIMRQGAHGYTF. The DNA of the CDR3 is TGTGCCAGTAGTATAATGAGACAGGGGGCGCATGGCTACACCTTC.

The table lists this clone with a few counts. This rearrangement joins TRBV6-5 to TRBJ2-7, with TRBD2 matching over 13 bases. The junction had 3 bases not matched to a gene; V was cut back by 4 bases and J by 6 bases. The CDR3 totals 14 residues. Germline CDR1 is MNHEY and CDR2 is SVGAGI. The chain's CDR3 is CASSSTSGGIEQYV. The CDR3 DNA follows: TGTGCCAGCAGTTCGACTAGCGGGGGGATCGAGCAGTACGTC.

The rearrangement joins TRBV6-2 or TRBV6-3 to TRBJ1-6; TRBD1 aligns across 9 bases. This CDR3 is 16 amino acids long. Germline V gene lookup returns CDR1 MNHEY and CDR2 SVGEGT. Trimming took 1 base from V and 8 from J; bases not matched to a gene: 6. CDR3 coding DNA: TGTGCCAGCAGTTACTACGCACAGGGGGCTGATTCACCCCTCCACTTT. Its translation: CASSYYAQGADSPLHF.

The V and J genes are TRBV11-3 and TRBJ1-1; D gene unclear. This CDR3 is built from 14 residues. With 4 bases removed from V and 4 bases from J, the gap between germline ends came to 13 bases. Germline V gene lookup returns CDR1 SGHNT and CDR2 YENEEA. The CDR3 DNA follows: TGTGCCAGCAGCTCCAAGGCACGAGGCACTGAAGCTTTCTTT. It codes for CASSSKARGTEAFF.

V and J are TRBV12-3 or TRBV12-4 and TRBJ1-4; D is unresolved. Between the trimmed V and J ends, which lost 4 bases and 5 bases, there was a span of 8 bases. CDR3 length: 13 amino acids. CDR3 region: CASSYILNEKLFF. The CDR3 bases are TGTGCCAGCAGTTATATCCTGAATGAAAAACTGTTTTTT.

This clone has a handful of counts. The gene calls are TRBV14 and TRBJ1-1; 7 bases align to TRBD1. The germline CDR1 and CDR2 sequences are SGHDN and FVKESK. The CDR3 runs 15 residues. J lost 1 base, V lost 3 bases, and 5 bases had no gene match. The DNA of the CDR3 is TGTGCCAGCAGCCACCCTAGGACAGGGAACACTGAAGCTTTCTTT. It encodes CASSHPRTGNTEAFF.

The gene calls are TRBV7-2 and TRBJ1-1; D is ambiguous. Germline V gene data show CDR1 as SGHTA and CDR2 as FQGNSA. This CDR3 has 16 amino acids. Trimming shortened V by 1 base and J by 1 base, and 13 bases separated the two germline ends. Written as DNA, the CDR3 is TGTGCCAGCAGCTTAGATGCGGTGGAGGCGAACACTGAAGCTTTCTTT. Protein: CASSLDAVEANTEAFF.

The chain links TRBV4-1 to TRBJ1-2; TRBD1 matches 9 bases. V was pared by 2 bases and J by 5 bases, with 6 bases of the junction left unmatched. CDR3 length: 15 residues. The V gene's germline CDR1 is MGHRA and CDR2 YSYEKL. For the CDR3, the DNA is TGCGCCAGCAGCCAACAGCCGGGACAGGGTTATGGCTACACCTTC. Translated: CASSQQPGQGYGYTF.

The chain combines TRBV7-2 with TRBJ1-5, with D hard to call. Germline V gene sequence: CDR1 SGHTA, CDR2 FQGNSA. This CDR3 spans 15 amino acids. With 5 bases removed from V and 3 bases from J, the gap between germline ends came to 14 bases. The CDR3 spells CASSPSTSLNQPQHF. DNA for the CDR3: TGTGCCAGCAGCCCAAGCACGTCCCTCAATCAGCCCCAGCATTTT.

This clone was recorded only once. The rearrangement links TRBV28 to TRBJ2-5, with D perhaps matching TRBD1 (6 bases). Trimming took off 2 bases at V and 2 bases at J, with 15 bases between the two ends. CDR3 length: 16 residues. Germline lookup yields CDR1 MDHEN and CDR2 SYDVKM. The CDR3 bases are TGTGCCAGCAGTTTAGGTTTCGGGACACAACAAGAGACCCAGTACTTC. This gives the protein CASSLGFGTQQETQYF. Together with reference TRBV28 and TRBJ2-5, the CDR3 gives the full variable domain: DVKVTQSSRYLVKRTGEKVFLECVQDMDHENMFWYRQDPGLGLRLIYFSYDVKMKEKGDIPEGYSVSREKKERFSLILESASTNQTSMYLCASSLGFGTQQETQYFGPGTRLLVL.

The chain uses TRBV9 and TRBJ2-2; weak D call: TRBD1 (6 bases). CDR3 length: 15 residues. V was shortened by 5 bases and J by 2 bases, with 13 bases between the two germline ends. Germline loops: CDR1 SGDLS, CDR2 YYNGEE. The CDR3 sequence is CASRLPGQNTGELFF. The CDR3 nucleotides read TGTGCCAGCAGGCTACCGGGACAAAACACCGGGGAGCTGTTTTTT. The entire variable domain, with the rest obtained from reference TRBV9 and TRBJ2-2, is as follows: DSGVTQTPKHLITATGQRVTLRCSPRSGDLSVYWYQQSLDQGLQFLIQYYNGEERAKGNILERFSAQQFPDLHSELNLSSLELGDSALYFCASRLPGQNTGELFFGEGSRLTVL.

V and J are TRBV10-2 and TRBJ1-1, with unresolved D. V was cut by 6 bases and J by 11 bases, with 13 bases left in between. Looked up from germline, CDR1 is WSHSY and CDR2 is SAAADI. The CDR3 totals 11 residues. The CDR3, as DNA: TGCGCCAGCAGGGAGGGAGGGTTGGCTTTCTTT. It specifies CASREGGLAFF.

The chain combines TRBV9 with TRBJ1-6, with 9 positions matching TRBD1. Trimming removed 3 bases from V and 2 bases from J; junction bases left unmatched: 15. Germline loops: CDR1 SGDLS, CDR2 YYNGEE. The CDR3 is 20 residues long. The CDR3 DNA follows: TGTGCCAGCAGCGGCCATCTAGGACAGGGGCTCTCTCCCTATAATTCACCCCTCCACTTT. Translation gives CASSGHLGQGLSPYNSPLHF. Full variable domain (rest looked up from reference TRBV9 and TRBJ1-6): DSGVTQTPKHLITATGQRVTLRCSPRSGDLSVYWYQQSLDQGLQFLIQYYNGEERAKGNILERFSAQQFPDLHSELNLSSLELGDSALYFCASSGHLGQGLSPYNSPLHFGNGTRLTVT.

The rearrangement links TRBV5-6 to TRBJ1-1; a possible D gene is TRBD1 (5 bases). V was clipped by 0 bases and J by 3 bases, with 6 bases between them. Germline V CDR1 and CDR2: SGHDT, YYEEEE. CDR3 size: 13 residues. CDR3 residues: CASSLVGDTEAFF. CDR3 DNA sequence: TGTGCCAGCAGCTTGGTAGGGGACACTGAAGCTTTCTTT.

The chain has TRBV7-2 and TRBJ1-5; 7 bases are a match to TRBD1. The CDR3 runs to 15 residues. With V trimmed by 2 bases and J by 6 bases, 7 bases remained unmatched. CDR1 is SGHTA, CDR2 FQGNSA, per germline. The CDR3 is CASSLTGQGGQPQHF. CDR3 bases: TGTGCCAGCAGCTTAACGGGTCAGGGGGGTCAGCCCCAGCATTTT. The whole variable domain, remainder taken from reference TRBV7-2 and TRBJ1-5, is GAGVSQSPSNKVTEKGKDVELRCDPISGHTALYWYRQSLGQGLEFLIYFQGNSAPDKSGLPSDRFSAERTGGSVSTLTIQRTQQEDSAVYLCASSLTGQGGQPQHFGDGTRLSIL.

The CDR3 spells CASSPGLIYGYTF. CDR3 DNA: TGTGCCAGCAGTCCCGGTCTCATCTATGGCTACACCTTC. The V call is TRBV27, the J call TRBJ1-2; D not certain. The germline V and J ends were trimmed by 5 bases and 4 bases, with 11 bases remaining between them. The CDR3 contains 13 residues. Germline-derived CDR1 and CDR2 are MNHEY and SMNVEV (reference sequence).

The chain uses TRBV10-1 and TRBJ1-4, with 10 nucleotides matching TRBD1. There are 18 residues in the CDR3. The trim removed 10 bases at V and 5 bases at J, leaving 19 bases unmatched. In germline, CDR1 is WNHNN, CDR2 SYGVQD (reference sequence). The CDR3 here is CATDEAPRQGARNEKLFF. The CDR3 region has the DNA TGCGCCACCGACGAGGCGCCGCGACAGGGGGCACGGAATGAAAAACTGTTTTTT.

This clone was picked up one time. The chain employs TRBV6-2 or TRBV6-3 and TRBJ2-5; 12 positions agree with TRBD1. The CDR3 contains 18 residues. Germline-derived CDR1 and CDR2 are MNHEY and SVGEGT. V lost 4 bases to trimming and J lost 5 bases; unmatched junction nucleotides: 14. The CDR3 sequence: CASSSPARDRGRRETQYF. The CDR3 nucleotides read TGTGCCAGCAGTTCACCCGCCCGGGACAGGGGGCGCCGGGAGACCCAGTACTTC.

The genes are TRBV5-1 and TRBJ1-2, with 8 nucleotides matching TRBD1. From germline, CDR1 is SGHRS and CDR2 YFSETQ. The CDR3 loop spans 14 amino acids. After removal of 4 bases from V and 8 bases from J, the junction contained 10 bases not matched to a gene. The CDR3 region has the DNA TGCGCCAGCAGCCTCAGTCAGGGGGCCGAGGGCTACACCTTC. It codes for CASSLSQGAEGYTF.

This clone showed up just once. The V gene is TRBV2, the J gene TRBJ2-7; the match to TRBD2 covers 7 bases. The CDR3 has 13 residues. The germline V gene has CDR1 SNHLY and CDR2 FYNNEI. With 3 bases clipped from V and 7 bases from J, the junction kept 6 bases outside the gene matches. The CDR3 DNA is TGTGCCAGCAGTGATCGTGTGGGGGGGGAGCAGTACGTC. Translation: CASSDRVGGEQYV.

V and J are TRBV5-1 and TRBJ2-5, with D tentatively TRBD2 (5 bases). V lost 4 bases, J lost 5 bases, and 18 bases lay in between. Germline V gene sequence: CDR1 SGHRS, CDR2 YFSETQ. The CDR3 totals 15 residues. In DNA, the CDR3 is TGCGCCAGCAGCCCCGTGGTCGGGGTTGGTGAGACCCAGTACTTC. It is translated as CASSPVVGVGETQYF.

This chain links TRBV28 with TRBJ1-5, with D unresolved. V was shortened by 7 bases and J by 3 bases, with 7 bases between the two germline ends. The length of the CDR3 is 12 residues. CDR1 MDHEN and CDR2 SYDVKM come from the germline V gene. The CDR3 DNA is TGTGCCAGCAAGGAGGCCAATCAGCCCCAGCATTTT. Translating gives CASKEANQPQHF.

This clone was picked up one time. The chain uses TRBV27 and TRBJ1-4; the D gene is possibly TRBD1 (6 bases). Trimming cost V 4 bases and J 5 bases, with 11 bases left between them. The CDR3 spans 14 residues. CDR1 and CDR2 (germline): MNHEY, SMNVEV (reference sequence). CDR3 DNA sequence: TGTGCCAGCAGTTCCACAGGGAGCAATGAAAAACTGTTTTTT. Translation gives CASSSTGSNEKLFF.

J is TRBJ1-4 and V is TRBV30; perhaps TRBD1 as D (5 bases). Trimming shortened V by 2 bases and J by 2 bases, and 9 bases separated the two germline ends. The germline gives CDR1 GTSNPN, CDR2 SVGIG (reference sequence). The CDR3 spans 14 residues. The chain's CDR3 is CAWSKGRTNEKLFF. The DNA of the CDR3 is TGTGCCTGGAGTAAGGGGAGGACTAATGAAAAACTGTTTTTT.